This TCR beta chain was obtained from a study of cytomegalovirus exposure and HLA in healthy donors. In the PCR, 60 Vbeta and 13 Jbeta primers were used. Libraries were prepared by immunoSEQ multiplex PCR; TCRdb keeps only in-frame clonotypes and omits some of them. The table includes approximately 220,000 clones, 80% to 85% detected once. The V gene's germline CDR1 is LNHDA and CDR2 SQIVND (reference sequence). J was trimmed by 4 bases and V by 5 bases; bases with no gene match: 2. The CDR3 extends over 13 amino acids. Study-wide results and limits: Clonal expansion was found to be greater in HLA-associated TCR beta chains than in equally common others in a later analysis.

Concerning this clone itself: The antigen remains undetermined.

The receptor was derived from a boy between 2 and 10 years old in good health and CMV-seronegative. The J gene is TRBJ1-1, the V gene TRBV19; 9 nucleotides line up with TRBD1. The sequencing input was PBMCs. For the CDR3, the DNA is TGTGCCAGTAGTCCGGGACAGGGCACTGAAGCTTTCTTT. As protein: CASSPGQGTEAFF.